Given below is one T cell receptor beta chain in context. The source of the sample is a study of blood T cell repertoires in COVID-19. The length of the CDR3 is 15 residues. The trim removed 8 bases at V and 4 bases at J, leaving 9 bases unmatched. Looked up from germline, CDR1 is MDHEN and CDR2 is SYDVKM. Measured with immunoSEQ multiplex PCR; TCRdb has only the in-frame clones, and not every one. Among tens of thousands of clones listed, approximately 91% were seen once. This sequence joins TRBV28 and TRBJ2-7, with 12 bases fitting TRBD2. Sequencing was carried out using peripheral blood. This TCR came from a man aged 60 to 69 with COVID-19, enrolled during active disease. CDR3 protein: CASRLAGGLGYEQYF. CDR3 bases: TGTGCCAGCCGTCTAGCGGGAGGGCTAGGGTACGAGCAGTACTTC.